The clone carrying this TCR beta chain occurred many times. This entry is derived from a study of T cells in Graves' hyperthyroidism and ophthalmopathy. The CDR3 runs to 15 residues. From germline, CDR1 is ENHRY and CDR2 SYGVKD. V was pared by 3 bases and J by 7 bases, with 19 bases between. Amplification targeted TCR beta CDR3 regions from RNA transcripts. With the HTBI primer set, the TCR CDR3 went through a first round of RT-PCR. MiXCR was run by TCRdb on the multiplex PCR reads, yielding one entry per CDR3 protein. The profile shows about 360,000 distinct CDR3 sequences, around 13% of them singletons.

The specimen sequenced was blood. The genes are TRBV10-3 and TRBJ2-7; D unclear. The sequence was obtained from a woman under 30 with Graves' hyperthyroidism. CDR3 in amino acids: CAISDPLGLGREQYF. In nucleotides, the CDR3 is TGTGCCATCAGTGACCCGTTGGGTTTGGGTCGAGAGCAGTACTTC.